The source of this T cell receptor (beta chain) is a study of cytomegalovirus exposure and HLA in healthy donors. This clone was counted a single time. The antigen is unknown. This CDR3 contains 15 residues. The V gene end was trimmed by 1 base and the J gene end by 8 bases; junction bases not matched to a gene: 8. CDR1 is SGHTS and CDR2 is YDEGEE in the germline V gene. Primers included in the PCR were 60 Vbeta and 13 Jbeta primers. Profiling relied on immunoSEQ multiplex PCR, and the TCRdb table lists in-frame clones only, not all of them. Of roughly 140,000 clones listed, 76% are singletons. Broader study findings: There were some public TCRs occurring in many donors, but most TCR sequences were rare.

This TCR was sampled from a woman between 35 and 50 years old in good health and CMV-seronegative. The genes are TRBV5-8 and TRBJ1-4; 7 nucleotides agree with TRBD1. Sequencing used PBMCs. CDR3 sequence reads: CASSLTTGPGEKLFF. Here the CDR3 DNA reads TGTGCCAGCAGCTTGACGACAGGGCCGGGAGAAAAACTGTTTTTT.